This entry lists 21 T cell receptor beta chains sequenced from one sample in a study of T cell repertoires in ileal Crohn's disease. As for time point: proximal margin of the surgical specimen (macroscopically non-inflamed). Some clones are missing from TCRdb's copy, which holds only in-frame ones; the method was immunoSEQ multiplex PCR. Among 5,100 or so clones, about nine tenths were seen once, and the ten largest hold roughly 4.4%. Specimen: ileal tissue. Receptors originate from an adult with Crohn's disease.

This clone was observed a few times. The CDR3 region has the DNA TGTGCCAGCAGTGAATATTTCGAATACAATGAGCAGTTCTTC. This gives the protein CASSEYFEYNEQFF. This chain links TRBV25-1 with TRBJ2-1; D gene ambiguous. Trimming cost V 0 bases and J 4 bases, with 7 bases left between them. The CDR3 totals 14 residues. Germline V lookup: CDR1 MGHDK, CDR2 SYGVNS.

This clone was counted a single time. The rearrangement uses TRBV5-4 and TRBJ2-7; TRBD2 agrees at 11 bases. Trimming cost V 0 bases and J 7 bases; bases outside gene matches: 9. The CDR3 runs to 16 residues. The V gene's germline CDR1 is SGHNT and CDR2 YYREEE (reference sequence). The CDR3 sequence is CASSLGLAGGSGEQYF. The CDR3 nucleotides read TGTGCCAGCAGCTTGGGGCTAGCGGGAGGATCGGGGGAGCAGTACTTC.

This rearrangement joins TRBV7-7 to TRBJ2-3; possible D gene TRBD1, 5 bases. The CDR3 totals 15 residues. The V end was cut by 8 bases, the J end by 0 bases, with 15 bases between. Germline CDR1 reads SSHAT; CDR2 reads FNYEAQ (reference sequence). The CDR3, as DNA: TGTGCCAGCCCCCCAGTACAGGTTAGCACAGATACGCAGTATTTT. Translated: CASPPVQVSTDTQYF.

The chain couples TRBV7-9 to TRBJ2-5, with a possible D match to TRBD2 (5 bases). CDR1 SEHNR and CDR2 FQNEAQ come from the germline V gene (reference sequence). This CDR3 is 13 amino acids long. Between the trimmed V and J ends, which lost 3 bases and 1 base, there was a span of 6 bases. The CDR3 protein is CASSFRGQETQYF. The CDR3 region has the DNA TGTGCCAGCAGCTTTCGGGGCCAAGAGACCCAGTACTTC.

This chain links TRBV4-3 with TRBJ2-6; possible D gene TRBD2, 6 bases. Germline CDR1 is LGHNA and CDR2 is YSLEER. The CDR3 loop spans 16 amino acids. V dropped 0 bases and J dropped 2 bases, with 8 bases sitting between them. Written as DNA, the CDR3 is TGCGCCAGCAGCCAAGACTGGGGGGCTGGGGCCAACGTCCTGACTTTC. It yields the protein CASSQDWGAGANVLTF.

This chain links TRBV7-8 with TRBJ2-1; the match to TRBD2 covers 8 bases. This CDR3 region has 16 residues. With 3 bases clipped from V and 7 bases from J, the junction kept 11 bases outside the gene matches. The germline V gene has CDR1 SGHVS and CDR2 FQNEAQ. In DNA form, the CDR3 reads TGTGCCAGCAGCTTCGGCCCTGCGGGGGGCCGGAATGAGCAGTTCTTC. This encodes CASSFGPAGGRNEQFF. The entire variable domain, with the rest obtained from reference TRBV7-8 and TRBJ2-1, is as follows: GAGVSQSPRYKVAKRGQDVALRCDPISGHVSLFWYQQALGQGPEFLTYFQNEAQLDKSGLPSDRFFAERPEGSVSTLKIQRTQQEDSAVYLCASSFGPAGGRNEQFFGPGTRLTVL.

This chain connects TRBV4-3 to TRBJ1-2; D is undetermined. This CDR3 has 13 residues. The germline V gene has CDR1 LGHNA and CDR2 YSLEER. V shed 4 bases and J shed 5 bases, with 11 bases lying between them. The CDR3 bases are TGCGCCAGCAGCCCCCGACGGGAGTATGGCTACACCTTC. As protein: CASSPRREYGYTF.

CDR3 amino acids: CASSPGTGSSPLHF. Here the CDR3 DNA reads TGTGCCAGCAGCCCGGGGACAGGGAGTTCACCCCTCCACTTT. V usage is TRBV7-6 and J usage is TRBJ1-6; 9 nucleotides match TRBD1. Germline trimming cut 5 bases from V and 9 bases from J; bases unmatched to any gene: 5. Germline V gene lookup returns CDR1 SGHVS and CDR2 FNYEAQ. This CDR3 is 14 amino acids long. Supplemented by reference TRBV7-6 and TRBJ1-6, the full variable domain reads GAGVSQSPRYKVTKRGQDVALRCDPISGHVSLYWYRQALGQGPEFLTYFNYEAQQDKSGLPNDRFSAERPEGSISTLTIQRTEQRDSAMYRCASSPGTGSSPLHFGNGTRLTVT.

The gene calls are TRBV19 and TRBJ2-2; 10 bases are shared with TRBD2. The CDR3 consists of 16 residues. CDR1 and CDR2 (germline): LNHDA, SQIVND (reference sequence). J gave up 5 bases and V 9 bases, and 12 bases lay outside the gene matches. As DNA, the CDR3 is TGTGCCAGCATGGGCCTAGCGGGAGTGGGGACCGGGGAGCTGTTTTTT. This sequence encodes CASMGLAGVGTGELFF.

J is TRBJ1-5 and V is TRBV6-1; D unclear. The CDR3 spans 11 residues. CDR1 MNHNS and CDR2 SASEGT come from the germline V gene. The ends were cut back, 5 bases at V and 4 bases at J, with 3 bases in the middle. CDR3 region: CASSTNQPQHF. As DNA, the CDR3 is TGTGCCAGCAGTACTAATCAGCCCCAGCATTTT.

The CDR3 region has the DNA TGTGCCAGCAGTTTATCAGTGGTGCACTCCTCTGGAAACACCATATATTTT. This sequence encodes CASSLSVVHSSGNTIYF. The rearrangement links TRBV28 to TRBJ1-3; D not certain. V dropped 1 base and J dropped 0 bases, with 13 bases sitting between them. Germline V gives CDR1 MDHEN, CDR2 SYDVKM. The CDR3 spans 17 residues.

The V gene is TRBV5-4, the J gene TRBJ2-7; 9 bases align to TRBD1. CDR3 length: 13 amino acids. Trimming took 7 bases from V and 1 from J; bases not matched to a gene: 3. The germline CDR1 and CDR2 sequences are SGHNT and YYREEE (reference sequence). CDR3 coding DNA: TGTGCCAGCCAAGACAGGGGGTCCTACGAGCAGTACTTC. Its translation is CASQDRGSYEQYF. The full variable domain, with the rest looked up from reference TRBV5-4 and TRBJ2-7, is ETGVTQSPTHLIKTRGQQVTLRCSSQSGHNTVSWYQQALGQGPQFIFQYYREEENGRGNFPPRFSGLQFPNYSSELNVNALELDDSALYLCASQDRGSYEQYFGPGTRLTVT.

The chain combines TRBV6-5 with TRBJ2-7, with D uncertain. This CDR3 contains 12 residues. Trimming took off 6 bases at V and 5 bases at J, with 11 bases between the two ends. Germline V CDR1 and CDR2: MNHEY, SVGAGI. CDR3 amino acids: CASSQVRDEQYF. The CDR3 DNA reads as TGTGCCAGCAGCCAGGTACGGGACGAGCAGTACTTC.

V is TRBV5-6 and J is TRBJ2-1, with 8 bases matching TRBD1. V was pared by 4 bases and J by 4 bases, with 7 bases of the junction left unmatched. Germline loops: CDR1 SGHDT, CDR2 YYEEEE. This CDR3 has 15 amino acids. CDR3 protein: CASSLRTGLYNEQFF. CDR3 DNA sequence: TGTGCCAGCAGCCTCCGGACAGGGCTATACAATGAGCAGTTCTTC.

The genes are TRBV16 and TRBJ2-3, with D possibly being TRBD1 or TRBD2 (5 bases each). Trimming pared 1 base from V and 6 bases from J, leaving 14 bases between. Germline CDR1 KGHSY, CDR2 FQNENV. This CDR3 is built from 15 residues. CDR3: CASSQFGGSTDTQYF. The CDR3 bases are TGTGCCAGCAGCCAATTTGGGGGAAGTACGGATACGCAGTATTTT.

The CDR3 nucleotides are TGCGCCAGCAGCCAGGCGGTGGGGACAGGGGGCAATGAGCAGTTCTTC. This codes for CASSQAVGTGGNEQFF. V usage is TRBV4-3 and J usage is TRBJ2-1; 11 bases map to TRBD1. Germline V gene lookup returns CDR1 LGHNA and CDR2 YSLEER. The V segment lost 3 bases and the J segment 6 bases; nucleotides outside the gene matches: 7. CDR3 size: 16 residues.

The J gene is TRBJ2-5, the V gene TRBV7-2; 11 positions agree with TRBD1. The CDR3 is made up of 14 amino acids. CDR1 is SGHTA and CDR2 is FQGNSA in the germline V gene. The V gene end was trimmed by 5 bases and the J gene end by 5 bases; junction bases not matched to a gene: 4. The CDR3 DNA reads TGTGCCAGCAGCACGGGACAGGGGGGTGAGACCCAGTACTTC. Amino acid sequence: CASSTGQGGETQYF.

The chain uses TRBV5-4 and TRBJ2-1, with 12 bases fitting TRBD2. V gave up 4 bases and J gave up 7 bases; unmatched junction bases: 6. Germline values: CDR1 SGHNT, CDR2 YYREEE (reference sequence). CDR3 length: 15 amino acids. This CDR3 reads CASSRLAGAENEQFF. The CDR3 DNA is TGTGCCAGCAGCCGACTAGCGGGAGCGGAAAATGAGCAGTTCTTC.

The CDR3 is CASSQGALRADTQYF. The CDR3 DNA sequence: TGTGCCAGCAGCCAGGGGGCGCTGAGGGCAGATACGCAGTATTTT. The rearrangement joins TRBV6-5 to TRBJ2-3; TRBD1 matches at 8 bases. J lost 4 bases, V lost 6 bases, and 9 bases had no gene match. Germline V lookup: CDR1 MNHEY, CDR2 SVGAGI. The length of the CDR3 is 15 residues.

The V and J genes are TRBV5-1 and TRBJ2-1; maybe TRBD2 (6 bases). V gave up 3 bases and J gave up 4 bases, with 14 bases separating them. The CDR3 is 15 amino acids. CDR1 is SGHRS and CDR2 is YFSETQ in the germline V gene. The CDR3 sequence is CASSSNTGTYNEQFF. The CDR3 bases are TGCGCCAGCAGCTCGAACACCGGGACTTACAATGAGCAGTTCTTC.

This clone has only one observation. The genes are TRBV28 and TRBJ2-1; D is unclear. V gave up 1 base and J gave up 7 bases, with 8 bases separating them. The CDR3 has 13 amino acids. Germline V lookup: CDR1 MDHEN, CDR2 SYDVKM. Here the CDR3 reads CASSLYGVNEQFF. As DNA, the CDR3 is TGTGCCAGCAGTTTATATGGGGTTAATGAGCAGTTCTTC. The full variable domain, rest sourced from reference TRBV28 and TRBJ2-1, is DVKVTQSSRYLVKRTGEKVFLECVQDMDHENMFWYRQDPGLGLRLIYFSYDVKMKEKGDIPEGYSVSREKKERFSLILESASTNQTSMYLCASSLYGVNEQFFGPGTRLTVL.